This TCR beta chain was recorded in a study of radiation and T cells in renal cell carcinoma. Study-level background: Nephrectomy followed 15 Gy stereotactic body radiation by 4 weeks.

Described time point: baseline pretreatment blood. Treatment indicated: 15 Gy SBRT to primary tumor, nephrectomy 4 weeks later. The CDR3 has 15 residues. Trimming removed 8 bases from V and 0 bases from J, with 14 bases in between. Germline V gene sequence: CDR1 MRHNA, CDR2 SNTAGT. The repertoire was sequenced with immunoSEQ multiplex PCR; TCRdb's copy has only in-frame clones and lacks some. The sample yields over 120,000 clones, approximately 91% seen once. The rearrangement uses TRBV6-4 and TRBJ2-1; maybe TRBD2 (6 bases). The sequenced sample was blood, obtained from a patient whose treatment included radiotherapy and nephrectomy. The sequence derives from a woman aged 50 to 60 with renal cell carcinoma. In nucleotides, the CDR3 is TGTGCCAGCTCTAGGAGGGCAGACTCCTACAATGAGCAGTTCTTC. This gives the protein CASSRRADSYNEQFF.